Described below is a single T cell receptor (beta chain) sequence and its context. Antigen unknown. Donors were healthy HIV-negative adults without recently reported acute infections or vaccinations. The source of the sample is a study of shared clonotypes between healthy human individuals. Tens of thousands of T cell genomes, or approximately 200 ng DNA, went into the sorted-subset replicate PCRs. The repertoire was sequenced with immunoSEQ multiplex PCR; TCRdb's copy has only in-frame clones and lacks some. The table lists 550,000 to 800,000 clones, approximately 79% of them singletons. Whole-study findings and limits: It was observed that approximately 5% of naive CD4 clonotypes were shared across four donors. Only blood was sampled, and tissue TCR repertoires likely differ from blood ones.

What was sequenced was memory CD4+ T cells sorted from blood. Subset given: CD45RA-negative fraction. The receptor was derived from a woman in her 30s in good health.

This chain's CDR3 is CATSRDGQGSDEQYF. CDR3 DNA sequence: TGTGCCACCAGCAGAGACGGACAGGGTTCGGACGAGCAGTACTTC. V usage is TRBV15 and J usage is TRBJ2-7; 8 nucleotides align to TRBD1. The germline CDR1 and CDR2 sequences are LNHNV and YYDKDF (reference sequence). This CDR3 region has 15 residues. After removal of 0 bases from V and 5 bases from J, the junction contained 6 bases not matched to a gene. Full variable domain (rest looked up from reference TRBV15 and TRBJ2-7): DAMVIQNPRYQVTQFGKPVTLSCSQTLNHNVMYWYQQKSSQAPKLLFHYYDKDFNNEADTPDNFQSRRPNTSFCFLDIRSPGLGDTAMYLCATSRDGQGSDEQYFGPGTRLTVT.